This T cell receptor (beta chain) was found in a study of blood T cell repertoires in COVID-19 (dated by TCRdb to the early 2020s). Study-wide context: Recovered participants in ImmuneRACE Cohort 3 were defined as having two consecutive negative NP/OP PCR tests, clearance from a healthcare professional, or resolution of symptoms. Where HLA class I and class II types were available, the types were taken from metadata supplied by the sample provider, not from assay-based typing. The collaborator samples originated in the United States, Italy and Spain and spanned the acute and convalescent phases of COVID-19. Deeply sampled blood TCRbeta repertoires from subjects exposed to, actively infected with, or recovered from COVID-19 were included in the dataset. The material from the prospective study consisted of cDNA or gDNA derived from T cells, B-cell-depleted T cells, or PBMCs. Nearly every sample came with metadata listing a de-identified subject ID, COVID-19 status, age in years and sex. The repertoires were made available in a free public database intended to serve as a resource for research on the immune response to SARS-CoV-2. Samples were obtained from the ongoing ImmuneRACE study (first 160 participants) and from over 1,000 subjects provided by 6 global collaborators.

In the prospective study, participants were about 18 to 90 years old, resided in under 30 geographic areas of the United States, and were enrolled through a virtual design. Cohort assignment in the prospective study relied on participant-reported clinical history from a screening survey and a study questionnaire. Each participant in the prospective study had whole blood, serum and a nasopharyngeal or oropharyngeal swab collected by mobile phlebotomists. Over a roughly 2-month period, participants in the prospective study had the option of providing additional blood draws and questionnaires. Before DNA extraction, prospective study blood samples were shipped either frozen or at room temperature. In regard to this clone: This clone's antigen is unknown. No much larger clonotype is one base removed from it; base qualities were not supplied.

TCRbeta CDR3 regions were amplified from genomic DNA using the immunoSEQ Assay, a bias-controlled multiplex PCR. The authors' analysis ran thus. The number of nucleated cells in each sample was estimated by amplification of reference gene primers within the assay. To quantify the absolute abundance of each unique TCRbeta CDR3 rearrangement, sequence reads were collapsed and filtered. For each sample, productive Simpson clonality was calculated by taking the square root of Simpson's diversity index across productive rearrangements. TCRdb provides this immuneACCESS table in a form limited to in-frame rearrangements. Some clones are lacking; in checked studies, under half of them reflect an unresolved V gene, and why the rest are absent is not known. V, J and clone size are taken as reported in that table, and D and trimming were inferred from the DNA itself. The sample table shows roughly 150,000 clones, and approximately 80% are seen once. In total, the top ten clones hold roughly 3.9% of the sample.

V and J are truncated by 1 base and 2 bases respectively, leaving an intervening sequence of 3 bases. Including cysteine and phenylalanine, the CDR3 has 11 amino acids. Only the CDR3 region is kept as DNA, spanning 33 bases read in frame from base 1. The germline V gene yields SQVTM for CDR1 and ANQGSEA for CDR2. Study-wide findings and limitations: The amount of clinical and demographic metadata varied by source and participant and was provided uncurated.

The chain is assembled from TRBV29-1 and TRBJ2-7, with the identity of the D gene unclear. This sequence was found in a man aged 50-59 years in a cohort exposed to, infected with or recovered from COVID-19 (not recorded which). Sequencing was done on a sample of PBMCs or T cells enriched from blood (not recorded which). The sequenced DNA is TGCAGCGTTGAAGTTACCTACGAGCAGTACTTC. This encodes CSVEVTYEQYF.